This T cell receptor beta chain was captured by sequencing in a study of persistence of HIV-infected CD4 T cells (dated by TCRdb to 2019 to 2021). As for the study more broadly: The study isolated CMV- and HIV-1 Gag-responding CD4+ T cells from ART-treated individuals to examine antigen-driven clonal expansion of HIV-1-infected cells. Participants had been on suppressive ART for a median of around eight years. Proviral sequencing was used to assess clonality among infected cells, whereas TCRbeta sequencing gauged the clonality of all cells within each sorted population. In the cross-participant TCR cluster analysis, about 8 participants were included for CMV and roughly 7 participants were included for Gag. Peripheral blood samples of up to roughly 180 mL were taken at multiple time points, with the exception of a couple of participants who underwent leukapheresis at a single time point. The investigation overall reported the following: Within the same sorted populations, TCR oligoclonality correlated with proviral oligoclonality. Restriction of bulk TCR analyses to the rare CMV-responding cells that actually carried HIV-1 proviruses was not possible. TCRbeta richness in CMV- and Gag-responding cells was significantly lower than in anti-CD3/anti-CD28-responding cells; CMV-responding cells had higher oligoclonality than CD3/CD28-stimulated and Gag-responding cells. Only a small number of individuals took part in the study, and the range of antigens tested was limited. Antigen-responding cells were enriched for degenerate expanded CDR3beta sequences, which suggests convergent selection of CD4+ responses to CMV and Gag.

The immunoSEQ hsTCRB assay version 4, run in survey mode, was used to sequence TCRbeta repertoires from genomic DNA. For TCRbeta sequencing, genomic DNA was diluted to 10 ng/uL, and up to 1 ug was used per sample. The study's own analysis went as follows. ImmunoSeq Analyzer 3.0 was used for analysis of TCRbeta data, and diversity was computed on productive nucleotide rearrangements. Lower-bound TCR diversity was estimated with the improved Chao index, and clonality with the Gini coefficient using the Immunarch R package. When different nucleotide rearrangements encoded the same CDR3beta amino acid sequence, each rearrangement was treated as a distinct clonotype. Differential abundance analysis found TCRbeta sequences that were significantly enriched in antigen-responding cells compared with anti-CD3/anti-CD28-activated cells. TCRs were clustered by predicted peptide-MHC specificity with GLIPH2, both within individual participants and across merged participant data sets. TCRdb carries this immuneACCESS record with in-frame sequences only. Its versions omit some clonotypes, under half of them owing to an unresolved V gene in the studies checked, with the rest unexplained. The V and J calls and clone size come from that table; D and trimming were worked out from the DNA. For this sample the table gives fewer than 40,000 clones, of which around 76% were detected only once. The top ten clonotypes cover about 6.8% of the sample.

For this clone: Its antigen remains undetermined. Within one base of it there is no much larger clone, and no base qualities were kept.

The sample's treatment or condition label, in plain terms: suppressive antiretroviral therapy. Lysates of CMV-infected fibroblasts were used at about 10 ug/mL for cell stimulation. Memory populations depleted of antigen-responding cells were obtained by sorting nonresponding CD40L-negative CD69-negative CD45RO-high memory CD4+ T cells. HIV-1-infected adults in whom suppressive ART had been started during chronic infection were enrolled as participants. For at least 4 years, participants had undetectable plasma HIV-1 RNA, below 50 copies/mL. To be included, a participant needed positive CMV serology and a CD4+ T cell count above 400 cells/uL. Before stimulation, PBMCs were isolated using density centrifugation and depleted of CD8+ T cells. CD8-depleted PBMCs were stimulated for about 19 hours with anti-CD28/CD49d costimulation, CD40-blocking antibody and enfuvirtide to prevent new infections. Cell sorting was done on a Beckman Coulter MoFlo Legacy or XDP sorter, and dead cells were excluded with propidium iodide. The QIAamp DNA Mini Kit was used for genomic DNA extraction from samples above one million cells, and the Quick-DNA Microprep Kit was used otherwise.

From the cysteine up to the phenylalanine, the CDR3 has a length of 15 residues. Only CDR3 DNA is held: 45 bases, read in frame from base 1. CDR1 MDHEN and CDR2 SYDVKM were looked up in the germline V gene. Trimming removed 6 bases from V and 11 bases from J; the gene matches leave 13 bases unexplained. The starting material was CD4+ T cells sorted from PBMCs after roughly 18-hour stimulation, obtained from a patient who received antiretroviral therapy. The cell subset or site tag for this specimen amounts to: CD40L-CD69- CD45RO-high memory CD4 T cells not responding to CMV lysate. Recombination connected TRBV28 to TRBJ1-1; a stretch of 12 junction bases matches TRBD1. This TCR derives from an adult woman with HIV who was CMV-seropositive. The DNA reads TGTGCCAGCAGACACTCGACCGGGACAGGGGGCAAGGCTTTCTTT. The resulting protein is CASRHSTGTGGKAFF.